One sample yielded the 28 T cell receptor beta chains listed below, sequenced in a study of blood T cells in healthy people across ages. Sample-barcoded 5' priming and a J-beta primer mix drove a second PCR of roughly 7 to 11 cycles. TCRdb re-called the 5' RACE reads through MiXCR, storing one row per CDR3 protein. The sample gives about 650,000 distinct CDR3 sequences, over 40% of which show up once; about 13% is in the top ten. Input material: blood. Source of these receptors: a woman aged 80 or older in good health.

Notes on this clonotype: The CDR3 end shows no conserved phenylalanine or tryptophan, and so a read error is likely. Because the CDR3's place on the DNA is in doubt, the DNA is left out and the CDR3 is given as listed by TCRdb. V is TRBV20-1 and J is TRBJ2-1; the D call in the table, TRBD1, was not verified against the DNA. In germline, CDR1 is DFQATT, CDR2 SNEGSKA (reference sequence). The CDR3 length equals 15 residues, ends included. CDR3 protein: CSARDRAGGGYTFGS.

The chain uses TRBV6-5 and TRBJ2-3, with unresolved D. The CDR3 is 13 amino acids. Germline V gene sequence: CDR1 MNHEY, CDR2 SVGAGI. V was pared by 6 bases and J by 2 bases, with 9 bases between. The CDR3 region is CASSTRNTDTQYF. The CDR3 bases are TGTGCCAGCAGCACACGCAACACAGATACGCAGTATTTT.

This chain uses TRBV28 with TRBJ2-1; 8 nucleotides line up with TRBD1. The length of the CDR3 is 13 residues. Trimming at V came to 5 bases and at J to 13 bases, leaving 10 bases not matched to a gene. Germline V lookup: CDR1 MDHEN, CDR2 SYDVKM. Written as DNA, the CDR3 is TGTGCCAGCAGTAGACAGGGGTCCGGGACCCAGTTCTTC. This encodes CASSRQGSGTQFF.

The genes are TRBV10-3 and TRBJ2-7; TRBD1 or TRBD2 may be the D gene (5 bases each). This CDR3 contains 15 residues. V lost 0 bases and J 1 base, leaving 10 bases between the germline ends. Germline V gene data show CDR1 as ENHRY and CDR2 as SYGVKD. This chain's CDR3 is CAISESGTVSYEQYF. The CDR3 bases are TGTGCCATCAGTGAGTCCGGGACGGTATCCTACGAGCAGTACTTC.

The rearrangement uses TRBV20-1 and TRBJ1-4; no clear D gene. V shed 3 bases and J shed 7 bases, with 9 bases lying between them. The CDR3 sequence is 12 residues long. The germline V gene encodes CDR1 DFQATT and CDR2 SNEGSKA (reference sequence). CDR3 DNA sequence: TGCAGTGCTAGCCCCGGAAGTGAAAAACTGTTTTTT. Translating it yields CSASPGSEKLFF.

Points on this clonotype: Just one base apart from a much larger clone, this may be a read error. The V gene is TRBV9, the J gene TRBJ2-1; TRBD2 matches 8 bases. The tail of the sequence fits TRBJ2-7 better, so the J call may be wrong. CDR1 SGDLS and CDR2 YYNGEE come from the germline V gene. This CDR3 region has 16 residues. The CDR3 here is CASSETGGPFYNEQYF. For the CDR3, the DNA is TGTGCCAGCAGCGAGACGGGGGGGCCCTTCTACAATGAGCAGTACTTC.

This clonotype was detected ten times or more. This chain connects TRBV12-3 or TRBV12-4 to TRBJ2-7; D ambiguous. V lost 3 bases and J lost 0, with 6 bases in between. The CDR3 runs 13 residues. Written as DNA, the CDR3 is TGTGCCAGCAGTTTGGGCAGCTCCTACGAGCAGTACTTC. Amino acids: CASSLGSSYEQYF.

This sequence joins TRBV6-5 and TRBJ2-3; TRBD2 aligns across 9 bases. Germline values: CDR1 MNHEY, CDR2 SVGAGI. J lost 6 bases, V lost 2 bases, and 12 bases had no gene match. The CDR3 runs 17 residues. The CDR3 loop is CASSYGAGGLGPDTQYF. The DNA for the CDR3 is TGTGCCAGCAGTTACGGAGCGGGGGGACTAGGACCCGATACGCAGTATTTT.

CDR3 protein: CASSSGLASETQYF. CDR3 sequence (DNA): TGTGCCAGCTCTTCGGGACTAGCGTCCGAGACCCAGTACTTC. The chain links TRBV6-5 to TRBJ2-5; 10 bases agree with TRBD2. The CDR3 is 14 amino acids. In germline, CDR1 is MNHEY, CDR2 SVGAGI. V gave up 8 bases and J gave up 5 bases; unmatched junction bases: 8.

The chain uses TRBV28 and TRBJ1-6, with D uncertain. The CDR3 has 13 residues. CDR1 and CDR2 from the germline V gene are MDHEN and SYDVKM. V was pared by 3 bases and J by 7 bases, with 7 bases between. CDR3 region: CASSLVVNSPLHF. In DNA, the CDR3 is TGTGCCAGCAGTTTGGTCGTGAATTCACCCCTCCACTTT. Drawing the rest from reference TRBV28 and TRBJ1-6, the complete variable domain is DVKVTQSSRYLVKRTGEKVFLECVQDMDHENMFWYRQDPGLGLRLIYFSYDVKMKEKGDIPEGYSVSREKKERFSLILESASTNQTSMYLCASSLVVNSPLHFGNGTRLTVT.

This clonotype was observed a few times. CDR3 protein: CSARGHHNEQFF. The DNA for the CDR3 is TGCAGTGCTAGAGGGCACCACAATGAGCAGTTCTTC. The V call is TRBV20-1, the J call TRBJ2-1, with D unresolved. CDR1 DFQATT and CDR2 SNEGSKA come from the germline V gene (reference sequence). The CDR3 is 12 amino acids. With 1 base removed from V and 5 bases from J, the gap between germline ends came to 6 bases.

Ten or more counts support this clonotype. The rearrangement uses TRBV9 and TRBJ2-7; D uncertain. The ends were cut back, 0 bases at V and 4 bases at J, with 11 bases in the middle. Germline values: CDR1 SGDLS, CDR2 YYNGEE. The CDR3 is made up of 14 amino acids. CDR3 amino acids: CASSVGPDGYEQYF. The CDR3, as DNA: TGTGCCAGCAGCGTAGGGCCCGACGGGTACGAGCAGTACTTC.

Here the CDR3 reads CASSVDVSYEQYF. CDR3 nucleotides: TGCGCCAGCAGCGTGGACGTTTCCTACGAGCAGTACTTC. The J gene is TRBJ2-7, the V gene TRBV5-1; D unresolved. Trimming took 4 bases from V and 1 from J, leaving 9 bases between them. Germline V CDR1 and CDR2: SGHRS, YFSETQ. The CDR3 covers 13 residues.

Comment on this clonotype: A much larger clone lies one base from this, so it may be a read error. The chain is built from TRBV12-3 or TRBV12-4 and TRBJ2-1, with D possibly matching TRBD2 (7 bases). CDR3 length: 15 residues. V was pared by 6 bases and J by 11 bases, with 23 bases between. This chain's CDR3 is CASSLAGGGLFQQFF. CDR3 sequence (DNA): TGTGCCAGCAGCCTTGCTGGCGGGGGCCTATTCCAGCAGTTCTTC.

The chain links TRBV12-3 or TRBV12-4 to TRBJ1-5, with D uncertain. V gave up 5 bases and J gave up 1 base, with 12 bases separating them. The CDR3 length is 15 residues. This CDR3 reads CASSPDGQSNQPQHF. In nucleotides, the CDR3 is TGTGCCAGCAGTCCGGACGGGCAAAGCAATCAGCCCCAGCATTTT.

The chain couples TRBV15 to TRBJ2-5; 10 nucleotides agree with TRBD1. The J call is doubtful: the DNA matches TRBJ2-7 better. CDR1 and CDR2 (germline): LNHNV, YYDKDF (reference sequence). The CDR3 runs to 17 residues. This CDR3 reads CATSTYGQGVVSYEQYF. CDR3 in DNA: TGTGCCACCAGCACCTACGGACAGGGGGTAGTCTCCTACGAGCAGTACTTC.

The chain uses TRBV15 and TRBJ2-4, with TRBD1 matching 9 bases. The DNA end lines up better with TRBJ2-7; the J call may be wrong. CDR1 LNHNV and CDR2 YYDKDF come from the germline V gene (reference sequence). The CDR3 loop spans 14 amino acids. DNA for the CDR3: TGTGCCACCAGCACGGGACAGGGAACCAACGAGCAGTACTTC. Its protein is CATSTGQGTNEQYF.

The chain joins TRBV7-8 to TRBJ2-7; TRBD2 might be the D (6 bases). Germline CDR1 is SGHVS and CDR2 is FQNEAQ. This CDR3 is built from 13 residues. Trimming took 5 bases from V and 3 from J, leaving 11 bases between them. CDR3 nucleotide sequence: TGTGCCAGCAGCCCACGGACTAACTACGAGCAGTACTTC. Translating it yields CASSPRTNYEQYF.

The V gene is TRBV3-1, the J gene TRBJ1-6; D is undetermined. The V gene lost 4 bases and the J gene lost 0 bases, with 10 bases spanning the gap. The CDR3 extends over 16 amino acids. Germline V gene lookup returns CDR1 LGHDT and CDR2 YNNKEL (reference sequence). The CDR3 loop is CASSRGGSSYNSPLHF. The DNA for the CDR3 is TGTGCCAGCAGCCGCGGAGGGAGCTCCTATAATTCACCCCTCCACTTT.

This clonotype was counted many times. The V and J genes are TRBV29-1 and TRBJ1-4; 7 nucleotides align to TRBD1. The CDR3 spans 13 residues. Per the germline V gene, CDR1 is SQVTM and CDR2 is ANQGSEA. V lost 6 bases, J lost 8 bases, and 9 bases stayed unmatched. CDR3 in amino acids: CSVQGELWEKLFF. CDR3 DNA: TGCAGCGTGCAGGGGGAGCTATGGGAAAAACTGTTTTTT.

The rearrangement joins TRBV7-3 to TRBJ1-6, with a possible D match to TRBD1 (5 bases). The germline V and J ends were trimmed by 5 bases and 8 bases, with 10 bases remaining between them. Germline V gives CDR1 SGHTA, CDR2 FQGTGA. The CDR3 is 13 residues long. The CDR3 sequence is CASSDSYDSPLHF. As DNA, the CDR3 is TGTGCCAGCAGCGACAGTTACGATTCACCCCTCCACTTT.

Concerning this clonotype: Sequence at one end of the junction differs from germline and may be a read error. The chain recombines TRBV10-3 with TRBJ1-2, with 7 bases matching TRBD1. The CDR3 is 14 amino acids. Germline V gives CDR1 ENHRY, CDR2 SYGVKD. CDR3 bases: TGTACCATCGGGCCCGGACAGGCTCTTACGGGCTACACCTTC. As protein: CTIGPGQALTGYTF.

The V call is TRBV28, the J call TRBJ2-5; a possible D gene is TRBD2 (6 bases). The J call could be wrong; TRBJ2-7 is a better fit for the DNA end. This CDR3 has 15 residues. From germline, CDR1 is MDHEN and CDR2 SYDVKM. The CDR3 region is CASSLRGGSSPEQYF. The CDR3 nucleotides are TGTGCCAGCAGTTTGAGGGGAGGATCATCGCCCGAGCAGTACTTC.

A word on this clonotype: This may come from a read error, since a much larger clone is one base off. This chain links TRBV7-2 with TRBJ2-1; 7 nucleotides line up with TRBD2. V dropped 10 bases and J dropped 9; count of bases not matched to a gene: 9. The CDR3 runs to 12 residues. The germline gives CDR1 SGHTA, CDR2 FQGNSA. CDR3 nucleotides: TGTGCCAACCAACGGGGGGTCAGTGAGCAGTTCTTC. Amino acids: CANQRGVSEQFF.

The rearrangement uses TRBV4-2 and TRBJ2-6, with 16 bases identical to TRBD2. The CDR3 is made up of 21 amino acids. Looked up from germline, CDR1 is LGHNA and CDR2 is YNFKEQ. The junction had 11 bases not matched to a gene; V was cut back by 4 bases and J by 2 bases. The CDR3 reads CASSLGTSGRALSAGANVLTF. CDR3 nucleotide sequence: TGTGCCAGCAGCCTCGGGACTAGCGGGAGGGCCCTTTCTGCTGGGGCCAACGTCCTGACTTTC.

In its sample, this clonotype was seen a few times. The chain is built from TRBV7-9 and TRBJ2-3; D might be TRBD2 (5 bases). Germline V gives CDR1 SEHNR, CDR2 FQNEAQ (reference sequence). The CDR3 runs to 15 residues. Trimming left V 6 bases short and J 6 bases short, with 19 bases between. The CDR3 is CASSPPGTLSDTQYF. The CDR3 nucleotides are TGTGCCAGCAGTCCCCCGGGAACTCTCTCGGATACGCAGTATTTT.

This clonotype has a handful of counts. The chain carries TRBV29-1 and TRBJ2-2; TRBD2 is a possible D gene (5 bases). Trimming stripped 4 bases from V and 5 bases from J, with 14 bases between. The CDR3 has 14 amino acids. The germline gives CDR1 SQVTM, CDR2 ANQGSEA. CDR3 DNA: TGCAGCGTTGGGTATGCCGGCGGGACCGGGGAGCTGTTTTTT. Protein sequence: CSVGYAGGTGELFF.

The V and J genes are TRBV14 and TRBJ2-3, with a possible D match to TRBD2 (5 bases). CDR1 is SGHDN, CDR2 FVKESK, per germline. The V and J ends lost 3 bases and 0 bases respectively, with 10 bases between them. This CDR3 spans 15 amino acids. This chain's CDR3 is CASSQQDFSTDTQYF. As DNA, the CDR3 is TGTGCCAGCAGCCAGCAGGACTTTAGCACAGATACGCAGTATTTT.